What follows are 6 T cell receptor beta chains derived from one specimen sequenced in a study of T-cell memory formation after mild COVID-19. TCRdb reprocessed the 5' RACE reads via MiXCR and lists one record per CDR3 protein. The table records about 190,000 distinct CDR3 sequences, around 20% of them present only once. Material for sequencing was PBMCs or a T cell subset sorted from them (not recorded which). Receptor source: an adult woman who had mild COVID-19 (a few samples of this study predate the infection). Cell type and time point are not known.

This clonotype showed up just a few times. The CDR3 DNA reads TGTGCCAGCAGTCGACAGGGCAATGAGCAGTTCTTC. This codes for CASSRQGNEQFF. The chain couples TRBV2 to TRBJ2-1; TRBD1 agrees at 7 bases. V lost 5 bases and J lost 6; bases outside the gene matches: 1. This CDR3 contains 12 residues. From germline, CDR1 is SNHLY and CDR2 FYNNEI.

J is TRBJ1-2 and V is TRBV4-2; D ambiguous. This CDR3 is 16 amino acids long. Germline values: CDR1 LGHNA, CDR2 YNFKEQ. The V gene lost 4 bases and the J gene lost 1 base, with 16 bases spanning the gap. Here the CDR3 DNA reads TGTGCCAGCAGCCCCACATACAGAACGCTTAACTATGGCTACACCTTC. This sequence encodes CASSPTYRTLNYGYTF.

The rearrangement links TRBV24-1 to TRBJ1-2; TRBD1 matches at 7 bases. This CDR3 has 13 amino acids. V trimming: 2 bases; J trimming: 8 bases; junction bases outside the gene matches: 4. Per germline, CDR1 KGHDR and CDR2 SFDVKD. The CDR3 nucleotides are TGTGCCACCAGTGATTGGACAGGTCTAGGCTACACCTTC. Amino acids: CATSDWTGLGYTF.

This clonotype was observed a few times. The V call is TRBV29-1, the J call TRBJ2-1, with D tentatively TRBD1 or TRBD2 (5 bases each). The germline CDR1 and CDR2 sequences are SQVTM and ANQGSEA. The CDR3 totals 12 residues. Deletions cut 2 bases from V and 8 bases from J, with 10 bases between. The CDR3 protein is CSVEQGVDEQFF. CDR3 bases: TGCAGCGTTGAACAGGGAGTTGATGAGCAGTTCTTC.

This clonotype was seen more than once but under ten times. This sequence joins TRBV18 and TRBJ2-7; 8 positions match TRBD1. Looked up from germline, CDR1 is KGHSH and CDR2 is LQKENI. V was clipped by 0 bases and J by 5 bases; unmatched bases: 6. The CDR3 sequence is 15 residues long. CDR3 sequence (DNA): TGTGCCAGCTCACCACCTATGGGACAGGAACACGAGCAGTACTTC. Translation gives CASSPPMGQEHEQYF.

The chain couples TRBV28 to TRBJ1-5, with unresolved D. The germline gives CDR1 MDHEN, CDR2 SYDVKM. The V end lost 4 bases, the J end lost 2 bases, and 9 bases lay between the germline ends. The CDR3 runs 14 residues. The DNA for the CDR3 is TGTGCCAGCAGTTCACTCGCTGGCAATCAGCCCCAGCATTTT. Its protein is CASSSLAGNQPQHF.